The text below deals with one T cell receptor (beta chain). This sample was included in a study of technical replicates of blood from several donors. Germline-derived CDR1 and CDR2 are SQVTM and ANQGSEA. There are 16 residues in the CDR3. V was pared by 4 bases and J by 4 bases, with 9 bases of the junction left unmatched. The assay was immunoSEQ multiplex PCR, and TCRdb's table has in-frame clones only and misses some. The sample has approximately 76,000 clones, approximately 86% seen once. The source is a human donor in good health. Some clones in this sample may be carry-over from other donors' samples. The source material was PBMCs. The chain links TRBV29-1 to TRBJ1-4; TRBD1 agrees at 10 bases. The CDR3 DNA reads as TGCAGCGTTGCGGGGGGACAGGGGTTCAATAATGAAAAACTGTTTTTT. Protein sequence: CSVAGGQGFNNEKLFF.